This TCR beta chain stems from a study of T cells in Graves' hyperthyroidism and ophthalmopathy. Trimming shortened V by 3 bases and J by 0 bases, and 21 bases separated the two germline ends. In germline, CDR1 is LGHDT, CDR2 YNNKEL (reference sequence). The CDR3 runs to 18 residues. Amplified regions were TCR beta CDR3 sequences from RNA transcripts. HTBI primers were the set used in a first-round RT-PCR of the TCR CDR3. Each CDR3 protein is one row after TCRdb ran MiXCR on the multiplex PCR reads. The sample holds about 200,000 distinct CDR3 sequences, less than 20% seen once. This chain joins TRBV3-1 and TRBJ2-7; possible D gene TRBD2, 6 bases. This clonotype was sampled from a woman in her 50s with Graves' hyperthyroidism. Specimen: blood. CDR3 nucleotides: TGTGCCAGCAGCCACTCAATTACCGGGGGAGCGCACTCCTACGAGCAGTACTTC. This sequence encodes CASSHSITGGAHSYEQYF.